This TCR beta chain was captured by sequencing in a study of cytotoxic CD8 clonotypes in ibrutinib-treated CLL. Broader study findings: Patients had baseline clonality above age-matched healthy donors, and this clonality moved with circulating CD8+ T-cell counts.

The CDR3 totals 15 residues. Trimming took 4 bases from V and 1 from J; bases not matched to a gene: 7. Germline V gene lookup returns CDR1 PRHDT and CDR2 FYEKMQ (reference sequence). Some clones are missing from TCRdb's copy, which holds only in-frame ones; the method was immunoSEQ multiplex PCR. The table has some 150,000 clones, 77% seen once. Worth noting for this clone: Its specificity is not known.

This TCR came from a human donor with chronic lymphocytic leukemia. The chain employs TRBV13 and TRBJ2-7; TRBD2 agrees at 7 bases. Sample: PBMCs, taken after 12 months of ibrutinib treatment. CDR3 loop: CASSSAGPISYEQYF. DNA of the CDR3: TGTGCCAGCAGCTCAGCGGGGCCAATTTCCTACGAGCAGTACTTC.